The source of this T cell receptor (beta chain) is a study of cytomegalovirus exposure and HLA in healthy donors (dated by TCRdb to about 2017). Regarding the study in general: According to an earlier analysis of 587 of the donors, 150 million to 200 million T cells yielded 100 million or so unique TCR beta sequences and about 300 Gb of sequence data. All discovery cohort repertoires had been generated on a single sequencing platform. Because of strong linkage in the cohort, roughly five DR-DQ haplotypes were treated as single units for association and clustering. Genome-wide SNP genotypes for about 55% of the roughly 670 donors were used in a later genetic analysis, which treated that subset as a discovery cohort. The study aimed to test whether signatures of past pathogen exposure could be identified by cataloging public T cell receptors. Among several hundred genotyped donors of the cohort, an average of approximately 200,000 unique TCR beta nucleotide sequences was sequenced per donor, of which about 18% were non-productive. The number of typed donors differed by locus: about 620-640 for A, B, C, DRB1 and DQB1; about 520 for DQA1; some 610 for DPA1; and roughly 490 for DPB1. The study combined high-throughput TCR immunosequencing, statistical association of individual TCRs with disease status, and machine learning to predict cytomegalovirus infection status. HLA typing included class I and class II loci at four-digit resolution. The genetic ancestry cluster associated with self-reported Caucasian donors included over 80% of the approximately 430 genotyped donors. Approximately 300 gigabases of sequencing data and around 88 million unique TCR sequences made up an early release that covered approximately 700 HLA-typed donors. To decide whether each TCR beta V gene segment behaved as functional or pseudogenic, an earlier analysis of some 570 of the donors relied on high-throughput TCR beta sequencing. Donor age, sex, ethnicity and CMV serostatus were collected together with the repertoire data. To study patterns of TCR occurrence, a later analysis re-analyzed previously published TCR beta repertoires from just over 650 donors and added high-resolution HLA genotyping. The T cell repertoires of around 670 subjects were profiled by immunosequencing and related to cytomegalovirus serostatus. The later analysis used no new phenotypic data to find candidate immune exposures, relying instead on TCR beta sequences and their occurrence across donors. A separate validation cohort of 100 to 150 different subjects was used in addition to the 666-subject first cohort.

The cohort comprised around 690 healthy bone marrow donors. All cohort members were sampled while nominally healthy, although unrecorded immune exposures were likely present. The donor tested CMV seronegative and was one of the 352 seronegative cohort members. A peripheral blood sample was provided by each donor, and peripheral blood mononuclear cells were used for TCR beta sequencing. Genomic DNA extraction from the blood cell samples was performed with the Qiagen DNeasy Blood Extraction Kit. Broader findings and caveats from the paper: Assigning TCR associations to individual alleles was difficult when HLA alleles, especially DR and DQ, strongly co-occurred. A later genetic analysis reported fewer N-insertions in productive TCRs among donors in an Asian-associated ancestry cluster than the roughly 690-donor mean. Linkage disequilibrium might explain the correlated functional status among segregating V segments, but an unknown experimental factor could not be excluded. While some public TCRs were present in many individuals, most TCR sequences turned up only very rarely across donors. In an earlier analysis of 450 to 750 of the donors, most TCR beta V segments appeared in productive rearrangements about 90% or about 30% of the time, broadly matching IMGT annotations. It was suggested by the authors that the approach could potentially be generalized to other disease states and immunological phenotypes. According to a later analysis, most CMV-associated TCR beta chains appeared to be HLA-restricted, and the HLA associations seemed to be driven largely by CMV exposure. A few of the identified cytomegalovirus-associated TCR beta chains were confirmed in vitro to be specific for cytomegalovirus antigens. A further reported finding was that TCR beta sequences accurately predicted the HLA-A and HLA-B alleles for most subjects in the first cohort. Presence/absence analyses assumed roughly uniform sequencing depth across donors, an assumption that may not hold. Because some donors lacked HLA typing at each locus, the association tests relied only on the typed subset. Only TCR beta chains were sequenced in this cohort, and the absence of alpha or paired-chain data limited detectable features. Compared with equally common non-associated chains, HLA-associated TCR beta chains in a later analysis were more clonally expanded and had lower generation probabilities. In a later analysis, the rate of TCR association differed among HLA loci, with DRB1 alleles having the most associated TCRs and HLA-C alleles having the fewest. Because counts were too low, 15 to 20 rarely observed V segments, including chromosome 9 orphons, were excluded from the earlier analysis of 587 of the donors. A later analysis reported that several top co-occurrence clusters appeared linked to parvovirus B19, influenza, CMV and Epstein-Barr virus. In a later genetic analysis, a missense DCLRE1C variant was associated with V-gene and J-gene trimming of TCR beta chains, and the association was replicated in an independent cohort. The study gave a list of 150 to 200 TCR beta chains associated with cytomegalovirus. Because the 87-base-pair reads could not distinguish some IMGT-functional V segments, including TRBV6-2 and TRBV6-3, those segments were excluded. In both the original and validation cohorts, the classifier was reported to diagnose cytomegalovirus status with high specificity and sensitivity. A cluster of highly shared sequence variants was judged likely to represent a technical artifact of the sequencing pipeline. At a false discovery rate of 0.05, a later analysis linked 15,000 to 20,000 TCR beta sequences to specific HLA alleles. For the cohort, immune exposure information was limited to CMV serostatus.

The library was obtained by the immunoSEQ multiplex PCR assay. A mixture of 60 forward primers for TCR Vbeta segments and 13 reverse primers for TCR Jbeta segments was used in the multiplex PCR. Amplification of the CDR3 region of rearranged TCR beta genes was performed with a multiplex PCR assay on genomic DNA. The amplified TCR beta libraries were sequenced on the Illumina HiSeq System as 87-base-pair reads. From the authors' description of their analysis: Across the 600 to 700 repertoires, a later analysis counted roughly 84 million unique TCR beta chains, roughly 11 million of which were shared by at least two donors. To remove PCR and sequencing errors, raw reads were error-corrected and collapsed into unique sequences using a nearest-neighbor algorithm that merged closely related sequences. Alignment of CDR3 sequences to IMGT reference sequences was used to assign V, D and J gene segments. For a sequence to be retained, a match of at least six nucleotides was required to both a V gene segment and a J gene segment. A rearrangement was called productive if the CDR3 had no stop codons and remained in frame with V and J, and every other rearrangement was called non-productive. CDR3 was defined by IMGT convention, running from the second conserved V-encoded cysteine to the conserved J-encoded phenylalanine. In an earlier analysis of around 600 of the donors, sequences lacking an unambiguous match to a single V gene segment were excluded. In an earlier analysis of roughly 600 of the donors, a V segment was called functional when productive rearrangements were above 56.7%, and segregating when the standard deviation between donors exceeded 5%. A statistical classification framework was developed to diagnose cytomegalovirus status using the catalog of TCR beta chain sequences. A later analysis assigned V and J genes by comparing TCR nucleotide sequences with IMGT/GENE-DB human TR gene sequences. The TCRdist pipeline was used in a later analysis to assign CDR3 sequences and most-parsimonious VDJ recombination scenarios. In a later analysis, each TCR beta chain was defined by its CDR3 amino acid sequence together with its V-gene family, and reads without a unique V-gene family were excluded. As a way to deal with suspected cross-contamination and a sequencing artifact, a later analysis dropped approximately 570 nucleotide sequences that were highly shared and had low generation probability. In a later analysis, a clonal expansion index was calculated for each public chain from normalized within-repertoire ranks of inferred template counts. Generation probabilities in a later analysis came from a VDJ recombination model fitted to out-of-frame rearrangements, and those results were checked against IGoR. A later analysis scored TCR-TCR, TCR-HLA and TCR-CMV co-occurrence with hypergeometric tests, applying a repertoire-size bias correction to TCR pairs. To estimate false discovery rates, a later analysis permuted the HLA or CMV assignments 20 times. In a later analysis, co-occurring TCRs were grouped with DBSCAN, and TCRdist sequence similarity was added when clustering was performed within HLA-allele-positive subsets. Co-occurrence clustering excluded repertoires with fewer than 30,000 or more than 120,000 public chains, plus five with anomalous nucleotide sharing. Drawn from immuneACCESS, this table holds only the in-frame rearrangements with V and J called that TCRdb kept. Clones are partly lost; checked studies trace under half to an unresolved V gene and leave the rest unexplained. V and J calls and clone size follow that table, whereas D and trimming were derived from the DNA. Counted in this sample were some 150,000 clones; roughly 85% of them appeared once. The ten biggest clones cover 2% to 2.5% of the sample.

The cysteine opens and the phenylalanine closes a CDR3 of 15 amino acids. Only the CDR3 portion is preserved as DNA: 45 bases, with reading frame beginning at the first base. CDR1 SGHTA and CDR2 FQGNSA were looked up in the germline V gene. Trimming leaves V shorter by 5 bases and J shorter by 6 bases, with the junction holding 7 bases beyond the gene matches. Note on this clone: It lacks a known antigen. Base qualities are not provided; no much larger clone lies one nucleotide away.

The sequencing input was PBMCs. This TCR was sampled from a man in his forties in good health and CMV-seronegative. The sequence links TRBV7-2 to TRBJ2-1; a stretch of 10 junction bases matches TRBD2. This receptor has the CDR3 CASSLRTSGSNEQFF. The DNA is TGTGCCAGCAGCCTAAGGACTAGCGGTTCCAATGAGCAGTTCTTC.